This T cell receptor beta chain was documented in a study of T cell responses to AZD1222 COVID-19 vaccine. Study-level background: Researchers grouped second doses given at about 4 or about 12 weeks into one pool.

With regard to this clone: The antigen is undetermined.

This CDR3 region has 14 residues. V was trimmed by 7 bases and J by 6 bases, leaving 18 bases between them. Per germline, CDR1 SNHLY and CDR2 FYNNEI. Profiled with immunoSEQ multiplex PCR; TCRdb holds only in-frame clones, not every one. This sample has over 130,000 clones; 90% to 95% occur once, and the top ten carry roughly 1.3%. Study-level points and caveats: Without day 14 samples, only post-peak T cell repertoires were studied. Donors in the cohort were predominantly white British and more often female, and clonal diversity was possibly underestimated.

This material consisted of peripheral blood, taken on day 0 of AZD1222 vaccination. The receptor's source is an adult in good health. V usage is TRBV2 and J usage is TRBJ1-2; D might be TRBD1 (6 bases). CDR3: CASIRLTGGDGYTF. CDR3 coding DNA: TGTGCCAGCATTCGTCTGACAGGTGGGGATGGCTACACCTTC.